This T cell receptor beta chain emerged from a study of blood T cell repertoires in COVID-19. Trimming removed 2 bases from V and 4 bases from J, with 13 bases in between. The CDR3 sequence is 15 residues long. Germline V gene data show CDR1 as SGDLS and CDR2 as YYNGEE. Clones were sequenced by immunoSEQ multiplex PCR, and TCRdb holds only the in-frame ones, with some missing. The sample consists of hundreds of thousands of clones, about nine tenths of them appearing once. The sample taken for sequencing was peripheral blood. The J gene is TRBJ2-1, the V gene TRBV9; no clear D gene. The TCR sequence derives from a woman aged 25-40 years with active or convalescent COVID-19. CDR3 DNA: TGTGCCAGCAGCGTTTGGGCTTCCTGGTACAATGAGCAGTTCTTC. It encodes CASSVWASWYNEQFF.